The 27 T cell receptor beta chains below come from one sample, sequenced in a study of CD8 T cells in ankylosing spondylitis. MiXCR was run by TCRdb on the 5' RACE reads, yielding one entry per CDR3 protein. The repertoire holds some 140,000 distinct CDR3 sequences, with roughly 6.6% as singletons. The material sequenced was blood, either unsorted or a sorted T cell fraction (not recorded which). These receptors were collected from a female donor with ankylosing spondylitis or in good health (not recorded which).

This clonotype showed up many times. The chain joins TRBV20-1 to TRBJ2-1, with D tentatively TRBD2 (5 bases). The CDR3 loop spans 16 amino acids. Looked up from germline, CDR1 is DFQATT and CDR2 is SNEGSKA (reference sequence). With 0 bases removed from V and 1 base from J, the gap between germline ends came to 13 bases. CDR3 nucleotides: TGCAGTGCTAGAGAGGGGAGCGCGGTGTCCTACAATGAGCAGTTCTTC. This gives the protein CSAREGSAVSYNEQFF.

There are many counts of this clonotype. CDR3 protein: CASSFLGSTDTQYF. The CDR3, as DNA: TGCGCCAGCAGCTTCTTAGGGAGCACAGATACGCAGTATTTT. This chain uses TRBV5-1 with TRBJ2-3; D not resolved. The CDR3 has 14 amino acids. V lost 2 bases, J lost 0 bases, and 7 bases lay in between. The germline gives CDR1 SGHRS, CDR2 YFSETQ.

This clonotype was seen repeatedly, ten times or more. The rearrangement joins TRBV12-3 or TRBV12-4 to TRBJ2-3; 8 bases fit TRBD2. CDR3 size: 14 residues. V trimming: 0 bases; J trimming: 15 bases; junction bases outside the gene matches: 11. The CDR3 region has the DNA TGTGCCAGCAGTTTAGCCTTAGGCGGGACTAGTCCCTATTTT. Translated, it gives CASSLALGGTSPYF.

This clonotype occurred many times. The rearrangement links TRBV24-1 to TRBJ2-3; perhaps TRBD1 as D (6 bases). There are 17 residues in the CDR3. Germline V gene data show CDR1 as KGHDR and CDR2 as SFDVKD. The ends were cut back, 3 bases at V and 0 bases at J, with 15 bases in the middle. The CDR3 protein is CATSDPLGDISTDTQYF. CDR3 DNA: TGTGCCACCAGTGATCCCCTTGGGGACATCAGCACAGATACGCAGTATTTT.

This clonotype was counted ten times or more. The rearrangement uses TRBV7-3 and TRBJ2-3, with 10 nucleotides matching TRBD2. Germline V gene data show CDR1 as SGHTA and CDR2 as FQGTGA. This CDR3 has 15 amino acids. With V trimmed by 5 bases and J by 7 bases, 9 bases remained unmatched. The CDR3 sequence is CASSRSGGAVYTQYF. The CDR3 region has the DNA TGTGCCAGCAGCAGGAGCGGGGGGGCCGTATATACGCAGTATTTT. The variable domain in full, completed from reference TRBV7-3 and TRBJ2-3, reads GAGVSQTPSNKVTEKGKYVELRCDPISGHTALYWYRQSLGQGPEFLIYFQGTGAADDSGLPNDRFFAVRPEGSVSTLKIQRTERGDSAVYLCASSRSGGAVYTQYFGPGTRLTVL.

This clonotype was observed at least ten times. The chain couples TRBV5-1 to TRBJ2-1; 8 bases map to TRBD1. Trimming removed 1 base from V and 0 bases from J; junction bases left unmatched: 6. The germline V gene encodes CDR1 SGHRS and CDR2 YFSETQ. This CDR3 contains 17 residues. In nucleotides, the CDR3 is TGCGCCAGCAGCTTGCTACTAGGGACAGGCTCCTACAATGAGCAGTTCTTC. Its protein product is CASSLLLGTGSYNEQFF.

This chain joins TRBV5-5 and TRBJ1-4; 9 positions match TRBD1. The germline gives CDR1 SGHKS, CDR2 YYEKEE (reference sequence). The CDR3 runs to 16 residues. V was clipped by 4 bases and J by 7 bases; unmatched bases: 11. The CDR3 nucleotides read TGTGCCAGCAGCGCCTACCAGACAGGGGGTTTTGAAAAACTGTTTTTT. Translating it yields CASSAYQTGGFEKLFF.

The table lists this clonotype with many counts. The chain employs TRBV10-3 and TRBJ2-2, with D unclear. CDR3 length: 12 amino acids. CDR1 is ENHRY and CDR2 is SYGVKD in the germline V gene. V lost 7 bases, J lost 0 bases, and 3 bases lay in between. CDR3 bases: TGTGCCATCATGACGAACACCGGGGAGCTGTTTTTT. Its protein is CAIMTNTGELFF.

This clonotype has a count of ten or more. This chain joins TRBV20-1 and TRBJ2-1, with 8 bases lining up with TRBD2. The germline V gene has CDR1 DFQATT and CDR2 SNEGSKA (reference sequence). Trimming at V came to 4 bases and at J to 7 bases, leaving 6 bases not matched to a gene. CDR3 length equals 13 residues. The CDR3: CSAIPGTSNEQFF. In nucleotides, the CDR3 is TGCAGTGCTATTCCCGGGACTAGTAATGAGCAGTTCTTC.

This clonotype was observed a few times. The genes are TRBV7-9 and TRBJ2-3, with a weak D call TRBD2 (7 bases). Trimming removed 8 bases from V and 0 bases from J, with 12 bases in between. This CDR3 comprises 14 residues. Germline-derived CDR1 and CDR2 are SEHNR and FQNEAQ (reference sequence). Written as DNA, the CDR3 is TGTGCCAGCGAGGGGGGGCCCAGCACAGATACGCAGTATTTT. Translation: CASEGGPSTDTQYF.

This clonotype was counted many times. This sequence joins TRBV12-3 or TRBV12-4 and TRBJ2-1; D unclear. This CDR3 has 12 residues. Trimming took 6 bases from V and 8 from J, leaving 11 bases between them. CDR3 bases: TGTGCCAGCAGCCCGAACTCGGATGAGCAGTTCTTC. Translating gives CASSPNSDEQFF.

This clonotype was observed many times. The chain has TRBV9 and TRBJ2-1; the D gene is possibly TRBD2 (6 bases). This CDR3 spans 13 amino acids. Deletions cut 0 bases from V and 9 bases from J, with 10 bases between. CDR1 is SGDLS and CDR2 is YYNGEE in the germline V gene. The CDR3: CASSVVGGPEQFF. DNA for the CDR3: TGTGCCAGCAGCGTAGTGGGGGGTCCTGAGCAGTTCTTC. Complete variable domain (other parts from reference TRBV9 and TRBJ2-1): DSGVTQTPKHLITATGQRVTLRCSPRSGDLSVYWYQQSLDQGLQFLIQYYNGEERAKGNILERFSAQQFPDLHSELNLSSLELGDSALYFCASSVVGGPEQFFGPGTRLTVL.

The chain has TRBV18 and TRBJ2-1; D not certain. The CDR3 totals 12 residues. CDR1 KGHSH and CDR2 LQKENI come from the germline V gene. V dropped 2 bases and J dropped 10 bases, with 9 bases sitting between them. CDR3 DNA sequence: TGTGCCAGCTCACCAAGCTCTAGGGAGCAGTTCTTC. Amino acids: CASSPSSREQFF.

This clonotype was seen repeatedly, ten times or more. The chain carries TRBV20-1 and TRBJ2-1; 9 bases match TRBD1. Germline-derived CDR1 and CDR2 are DFQATT and SNEGSKA (reference sequence). Trimming removed 0 bases from V and 9 bases from J; junction bases left unmatched: 3. This CDR3 comprises 13 residues. CDR3 region: CSARDIQGAEQFF. The CDR3 DNA sequence: TGCAGTGCTAGAGATATACAGGGGGCTGAGCAGTTCTTC.

This clonotype was counted many times. The genes are TRBV6-5 and TRBJ1-5; D is possibly TRBD1 (5 bases). Germline V CDR1 and CDR2: MNHEY, SVGAGI. The CDR3 contains 14 residues. Trimming left V 0 bases short and J 7 bases short, with 10 bases between. CDR3 nucleotide sequence: TGTGCCAGCAGTTACTCAACAAAGGGGCAGCCCCAGCATTTT. Its translation is CASSYSTKGQPQHF.

In its sample, this clonotype was seen many times. V is TRBV12-3 or TRBV12-4 and J is TRBJ1-2; D is undetermined. Between the trimmed V and J ends, which lost 5 bases and 7 bases, there was a span of 14 bases. This CDR3 spans 13 amino acids. In DNA form, the CDR3 reads TGTGCCAGCAGTCTCGGGAGGGCTGCTGGCTACACCTTC. Protein product: CASSLGRAAGYTF.

This clonotype was detected a few times. The J gene is TRBJ2-3, the V gene TRBV7-9; maybe TRBD2 (7 bases). V was trimmed by 1 base and J by 2 bases, leaving 13 bases between them. The CDR3 extends over 16 amino acids. Per germline, CDR1 SEHNR and CDR2 FQNEAQ (reference sequence). CDR3 coding DNA: TGTGCCAGCAGCTTAGGTCGGGGGGCCTTCACAGATACGCAGTATTTT. It encodes CASSLGRGAFTDTQYF. The entire variable domain, with the rest obtained from reference TRBV7-9 and TRBJ2-3, is as follows: DTGVSQNPRHKITKRGQNVTFRCDPISEHNRLYWYRQTLGQGPEFLTYFQNEAQLEKSRLLSDRFSAERPKGSFSTLEIQRTEQGDSAMYLCASSLGRGAFTDTQYFGPGTRLTVL.

In its sample, this clonotype was seen many times. The chain is built from TRBV10-3 and TRBJ2-7; tentative D call: TRBD1 (5 bases). V was cut by 6 bases and J by 4 bases, with 16 bases left in between. Germline V CDR1 and CDR2: ENHRY, SYGVKD. The CDR3 consists of 14 residues. In nucleotides, the CDR3 is TGTGCCATCAGGGTGGGTCAGGGAAATTACGAGCAGTACTTC. This encodes CAIRVGQGNYEQYF.

V is TRBV7-2 and J is TRBJ1-5; the D is unclear. Germline values: CDR1 SGHTA, CDR2 FQGNSA. There are 13 residues in the CDR3. Trimming cost V 4 bases and J 4 bases, with 8 bases left between them. CDR3 sequence reads: CASSSTANQPQHF. In DNA, the CDR3 is TGTGCCAGCAGCTCTACAGCAAATCAGCCCCAGCATTTT.

Many counts were recorded for this clonotype. This chain links TRBV3-1 with TRBJ2-3; 9 bases map to TRBD1. Germline CDR1 and CDR2: LGHDT and YNNKEL (reference sequence). V gave up 4 bases and J gave up 3 bases; unmatched junction bases: 11. The CDR3 runs to 17 residues. The CDR3 here is CASSLTPGTGLTDTQYF. The CDR3 nucleotides read TGTGCCAGCAGCCTTACTCCCGGGACAGGGTTAACAGATACGCAGTATTTT.

This clonotype was seen a handful of times. The chain joins TRBV7-2 to TRBJ2-1; 14 bases line up with TRBD2. The V gene's germline CDR1 is SGHTA and CDR2 FQGNSA. V trimming: 5 bases; J trimming: 9 bases; junction bases outside the gene matches: 6. This CDR3 is 15 amino acids long. The CDR3 reads CASSPRTSGGIEQFF. DNA of the CDR3: TGTGCCAGCAGCCCTCGGACTAGCGGGGGGATTGAGCAGTTCTTC.

At least ten counts were recorded for this clonotype. V and J are TRBV10-3 and TRBJ1-4; D gene uncertain. The V and J ends lost 2 bases and 0 bases respectively, with 1 base between them. The CDR3 extends over 13 amino acids. Germline CDR1 and CDR2: ENHRY and SYGVKD. The CDR3 nucleotides read TGTGCCATCAGTGAGGCAACTAATGAAAAACTGTTTTTT. Translated: CAISEATNEKLFF.

This clonotype was detected many times. The chain couples TRBV20-1 to TRBJ1-1; D uncertain. Trimming removed 6 bases at V and 0 bases at J, with 5 bases between. The V gene's germline CDR1 is DFQATT and CDR2 SNEGSKA (reference sequence). CDR3 length: 11 amino acids. The CDR3 here is CSAKMNTEAFF. Written as DNA, the CDR3 is TGCAGTGCCAAAATGAACACTGAAGCTTTCTTT.

There are many counts of this clonotype. The rearrangement joins TRBV7-2 to TRBJ1-1; D may be TRBD1 (6 bases). The CDR3 loop spans 13 amino acids. V gave up 4 bases and J gave up 1 base, with 7 bases separating them. CDR1 is SGHTA, CDR2 FQGNSA, per germline. CDR3 DNA sequence: TGTGCCAGCAGCTCACAGGGGAACACTGAAGCTTTCTTT. Translation gives CASSSQGNTEAFF. The full variable domain, its missing parts supplied by reference TRBV7-2 and TRBJ1-1, is GAGVSQSPSNKVTEKGKDVELRCDPISGHTALYWYRQSLGQGLEFLIYFQGNSAPDKSGLPSDRFSAERTGGSVSTLTIQRTQQEDSAVYLCASSSQGNTEAFFGQGTRLTVV.

This clonotype was seen repeatedly, ten times or more. The V call is TRBV12-3 or TRBV12-4, the J call TRBJ1-2; D is perhaps TRBD1 (6 bases). The V and J ends lost 5 bases and 0 bases respectively, with 16 bases between them. The CDR3 has 16 amino acids. CDR3 nucleotides: TGTGCCAGCAGTGGACAGATATATAAGACTAACTATGGCTACACCTTC. It codes for CASSGQIYKTNYGYTF.

The sample holds many counts of this clonotype. CDR3 in DNA: TGTGCCAGCAGTTATCGGCGGGAAAATCAGCCCCAGCATTTT. Encoded protein: CASSYRRENQPQHF. The chain uses TRBV6-5 and TRBJ1-5; no reliable D call. With 3 bases removed from V and 4 bases from J, the gap between germline ends came to 10 bases. The CDR3 contains 14 residues. Germline V gene sequence: CDR1 MNHEY, CDR2 SVGAGI.

This clonotype was recorded many times. The rearrangement uses TRBV4-3 and TRBJ1-2; the match to TRBD1 covers 10 bases. Germline values: CDR1 LGHNA, CDR2 YSLEER. V dropped 4 bases and J dropped 4; count of bases not matched to a gene: 9. This CDR3 contains 16 residues. CDR3: CASSPGQGVRSYGYTF. The CDR3 nucleotides are TGCGCCAGCAGCCCCGGACAGGGGGTCCGGAGCTATGGCTACACCTTC.